The sequence of this T cell receptor (beta chain) was determined in a study of T cells after yellow fever vaccination. Study in general: Low-cell-number fractions were prepared with SMART-Seq v4 Ultra Low Input.

A note on this clonotype: Its specificity is unknown.

The study made its TCR cDNA through 5'RACE template switching. That step introduced a universal primer site along with UMIs. One entry per CDR3 protein results from TCRdb running MiXCR on the 5' RACE reads. The table has tens of thousands of distinct CDR3 sequences, roughly 7.4% seen once; the top ten hold 30% to 45%. Findings and caveats of the study: The CD4 and CD8 compartments had a small share of their clonotypes in common.

V dropped 5 bases and J dropped 4; count of bases not matched to a gene: 17. CDR1 is MNHEY and CDR2 is SMNVEV in the germline V gene (reference sequence). This CDR3 region has 18 residues. The source is a man between 18 and 29 years old who received the YFV17D yellow fever vaccine. Sample: CD8+ T cells sorted from PBMCs, taken roughly 5 days after the first yellow fever vaccination. The genes are TRBV27 and TRBJ2-5; 9 positions agree with TRBD2. CDR3 loop: CASSVVGTTSGVRETQYF. The CDR3 DNA follows: TGTGCCAGCAGTGTTGTGGGAACGACTAGCGGCGTGCGAGAGACCCAGTACTTC.